These 21 T cell receptor beta chains came from one sample sequenced in a study of early T cells in non-severe SARS-CoV-2 infection (dated by TCRdb to 2020 to 2023). Libraries were made using 5' RACE. Sequencing instrument: NextSeq 500. TCRdb handled the public reads itself, with Q25 trimming in fastp and clone calling in MiXCR, and kept productive beta chains. Each CDR3 protein appears once, grouped with its most common genes and DNA. The sample profile shows some 50,000 distinct CDR3 sequences; around 8.6% of them were found once. The biggest ten clones account for approximately 4% of the sample. Sequenced here: whole blood, sampled at baseline. Receptors originate from an adult who was a healthcare worker with PCR-confirmed SARS-CoV-2 infection or an uninfected control (not recorded which).

This clonotype appeared many times. This sequence joins TRBV7-3 and TRBJ2-2, with D perhaps TRBD1 (5 bases). The V gene's germline CDR1 is SGHTA and CDR2 FQGTGA. The CDR3 loop spans 15 amino acids. Trimming took off 5 bases at V and 4 bases at J, with 14 bases between the two ends. CDR3 region: CASSPRQSGTGELFF. In nucleotides, the CDR3 is TGTGCCAGCAGCCCCAGACAGTCTGGCACCGGGGAGCTGTTTTTT. The complete variable domain, with remaining parts taken from reference TRBV7-3 and TRBJ2-2, reads GAGVSQTPSNKVTEKGKYVELRCDPISGHTALYWYRQSLGQGPEFLIYFQGTGAADDSGLPNDRFFAVRPEGSVSTLKIQRTERGDSAVYLCASSPRQSGTGELFFGEGSRLTVL.

This chain uses TRBV9 with TRBJ2-3; TRBD2 agrees at 8 bases. The V gene end was trimmed by 2 bases and the J gene end by 4 bases; junction bases not matched to a gene: 9. Germline values: CDR1 SGDLS, CDR2 YYNGEE. This CDR3 has 16 amino acids. CDR3 coding DNA: TGTGCCAGCAGCGTTACTAGCGGACGCACAGCAGATACGCAGTATTTT. The encoded protein is CASSVTSGRTADTQYF.

The chain combines TRBV6-5 with TRBJ1-4; D gene ambiguous. The germline V gene encodes CDR1 MNHEY and CDR2 SVGAGI. This CDR3 is built from 13 residues. Deletions cut 0 bases from V and 14 bases from J, with 13 bases between. The CDR3 nucleotides are TGTGCCAGCAGTTACTCTGTAGGGTTTCAGCTGTTTTTT. It translates to CASSYSVGFQLFF.

J is TRBJ2-7 and V is TRBV7-6; possible D gene TRBD1, 6 bases. This CDR3 comprises 14 residues. The V gene's germline CDR1 is SGHVS and CDR2 FNYEAQ. V lost 0 bases, J lost 7 bases, and 13 bases lay in between. CDR3: CASSLARTAREQYF. CDR3 DNA: TGTGCCAGCAGCTTAGCCCGGACAGCGAGGGAGCAGTACTTC.

Many counts were recorded for this clonotype. The chain is built from TRBV21-1 and TRBJ2-1; the table calls TRBD2, which could not be checked here. TRBV21-1 is a documented pseudogene. This CDR3 contains 15 residues. CDR3: CASSSREGRSNEQFF. Here the CDR3 DNA reads TGTGCCAGCAGCAGTAGGGAGGGCCGATCGAATGAGCAGTTCTTC.

This clonotype appeared a few times. The V gene is TRBV10-3, the J gene TRBJ2-5; no definite D call. The CDR3 is 14 amino acids. Trimming shortened V by 5 bases and J by 2 bases, and 12 bases separated the two germline ends. Germline-derived CDR1 and CDR2 are ENHRY and SYGVKD. The CDR3 loop reads CAISTLAGQETQYF. The CDR3, as DNA: TGTGCCATCAGTACCTTGGCCGGACAAGAGACCCAGTACTTC.

This clonotype was observed at least ten times. The chain links TRBV7-9 to TRBJ2-1; D could derive from TRBD1 or TRBD2 (5 bases each). This CDR3 is 14 amino acids long. V was pared by 5 bases and J by 9 bases, with 17 bases between. Looked up from germline, CDR1 is SEHNR and CDR2 is FQNEAQ (reference sequence). The CDR3 sequence is CASSGTYIGGEQFF. The CDR3 bases are TGTGCCAGCAGCGGGACCTATATAGGTGGTGAGCAGTTCTTC.

This clonotype was observed a handful of times. The chain joins TRBV27 to TRBJ2-2; D call uncertain. CDR3 length: 12 residues. With 5 bases removed from V and 0 bases from J, the gap between germline ends came to 1 base. The germline gives CDR1 MNHEY, CDR2 SMNVEV (reference sequence). In DNA form, the CDR3 reads TGTGCCAGCAGTCCGAACACCGGGGAGCTGTTTTTT. Translation: CASSPNTGELFF.

The chain employs TRBV10-3 and TRBJ2-7, with D perhaps TRBD2 (5 bases). There are 13 residues in the CDR3. Germline values: CDR1 ENHRY, CDR2 SYGVKD. V gave up 7 bases and J gave up 2 bases, with 12 bases separating them. CDR3 in DNA: TGTGCCATCAACGCCGGACTCGCCTACGAGCAGTACTTC. Protein product: CAINAGLAYEQYF.

This chain uses TRBV21-1 with TRBJ2-1; no check of the table's D call, TRBD2, against the DNA was made. TRBV21-1 is described as a pseudogene. The CDR3 is made up of 16 amino acids. The CDR3 DNA sequence: TGTGCCAGCAGCAAAGACGCGGGAAGCTCCTACAATGAGCAGTTCTTC. This translates into CASSKDAGSSYNEQFF.

The rearrangement joins TRBV3-1 to TRBJ1-6; D unresolved. Per the germline V gene, CDR1 is LGHDT and CDR2 is YNNKEL (reference sequence). The V end was cut by 1 base, the J end by 15 bases, with 10 bases between. The CDR3 has 12 amino acids. CDR3 sequence: CASSQGLWGLHF. DNA of the CDR3: TGTGCCAGCAGCCAAGGCCTGTGGGGCCTCCACTTT.

This clonotype was seen a few times. This chain uses TRBV5-6 with TRBJ2-7; possibly TRBD1 for D (6 bases). Germline CDR1 SGHDT, CDR2 YYEEEE. The CDR3 loop spans 14 amino acids. Between the trimmed V and J ends, which lost 1 base and 1 base, there was a span of 9 bases. The DNA of the CDR3 is TGTGCCAGCAGCTTGATCCAGGGGTCCTACGAGCAGTACTTC. Translation gives CASSLIQGSYEQYF.

This clonotype was detected a few times. This chain connects TRBV5-1 to TRBJ2-3, with TRBD2 as a possible D gene (6 bases). The V end was cut by 6 bases, the J end by 1 base, with 15 bases between. The CDR3 totals 15 residues. The germline V gene has CDR1 SGHRS and CDR2 YFSETQ. The CDR3 protein is CASNRIGGGTDTQYF. The CDR3 DNA sequence: TGCGCCAGCAACCGTATCGGGGGAGGCACAGATACGCAGTATTTT. Together with reference TRBV5-1 and TRBJ2-3, the CDR3 gives the full variable domain: KAGVTQTPRYLIKTRGQQVTLSCSPISGHRSVSWYQQTPGQGLQFLFEYFSETQRNKGNFPGRFSGRQFSNSRSEMNVSTLELGDSALYLCASNRIGGGTDTQYFGPGTRLTVL.

This clonotype came up many times. The V and J genes are TRBV2 and TRBJ2-3; TRBD2 is a possible D gene (5 bases). CDR3 length: 13 amino acids. V dropped 6 bases and J dropped 7 bases, with 14 bases sitting between them. Germline V gene sequence: CDR1 SNHLY, CDR2 FYNNEI. The CDR3 DNA reads as TGTGCCAGCAGCCCGGGGATCTTGAATACGCAGTATTTT. It encodes CASSPGILNTQYF.

The chain links TRBV6-5 to TRBJ2-6; D is unresolved. CDR1 is MNHEY and CDR2 is SVGAGI in the germline V gene. The CDR3 has 17 amino acids. V lost 8 bases and J 2 bases, leaving 19 bases between the germline ends. CDR3 sequence: CASSRRLSGAGANVLTF. The CDR3 DNA follows: TGTGCCAGCTCTCGGCGCTTGAGTGGTGCTGGGGCCAACGTCCTGACTTTC.

This clonotype was counted only a few times. CDR3: CASTPGAFNEQFF. The CDR3 bases are TGTGCCAGTACCCCCGGCGCGTTCAATGAGCAGTTCTTC. The rearrangement uses TRBV19 and TRBJ2-1, with D hard to call. The CDR3 has 13 residues. Germline loops: CDR1 LNHDA, CDR2 SQIVND (reference sequence). Trimming removed 7 bases from V and 6 bases from J, with 13 bases in between.

The genes are TRBV11-2 and TRBJ2-4; the D gene is possibly TRBD1 (6 bases). V was cut by 5 bases and J by 1 base, with 9 bases left in between. CDR3 length equals 14 residues. Per the germline V gene, CDR1 is SGHAT and CDR2 is FQNNGV. The CDR3 protein is CASSERGAKNIQYF. DNA for the CDR3: TGTGCCAGCAGCGAGAGGGGGGCCAAAAACATTCAGTACTTC.

This clonotype showed up just a few times. J is TRBJ2-7 and V is TRBV7-9, with 9 bases fitting TRBD2. The CDR3 extends over 14 amino acids. Germline loops: CDR1 SEHNR, CDR2 FQNEAQ (reference sequence). V was pared by 2 bases and J by 9 bases, with 8 bases of the junction left unmatched. This CDR3 reads CASSLTGTSILQYF. In nucleotides, the CDR3 is TGTGCCAGCAGCTTAACCGGGACTAGCATTCTGCAGTACTTC.

At least ten counts were recorded for this clonotype. The chain employs TRBV6-5 and TRBJ2-1; D tentatively reads TRBD1 or TRBD2 (5 bases each). Deletions cut 2 bases from V and 8 bases from J, with 13 bases between. CDR3 size: 14 residues. The germline gives CDR1 MNHEY, CDR2 SVGAGI. CDR3 nucleotides: TGTGCCAGCAGTTACCGGGACCCGATGGATGAGCAGTTCTTC. Its protein product is CASSYRDPMDEQFF.

The chain carries TRBV7-2 and TRBJ1-1, with D possibly being TRBD1 (5 bases). Germline loops: CDR1 SGHTA, CDR2 FQGNSA. V shed 1 base and J shed 6 bases, with 18 bases lying between them. CDR3 length: 16 residues. The DNA of the CDR3 is TGTGCCAGCAGCTTAGGGGGCGCCGGGCGATCCCCTGAAGCTTTCTTT. Translated, it gives CASSLGGAGRSPEAFF.

V is TRBV11-2 and J is TRBJ2-7; TRBD2 aligns across 10 bases. V dropped 5 bases and J dropped 5; count of bases not matched to a gene: 12. The length of the CDR3 is 16 residues. CDR1 is SGHAT, CDR2 FQNNGV, per germline. The chain's CDR3 is CASSRGGLAGANEQYF. The CDR3 nucleotides read TGTGCCAGCAGCCGAGGAGGGCTAGCGGGAGCAAACGAGCAGTACTTC.